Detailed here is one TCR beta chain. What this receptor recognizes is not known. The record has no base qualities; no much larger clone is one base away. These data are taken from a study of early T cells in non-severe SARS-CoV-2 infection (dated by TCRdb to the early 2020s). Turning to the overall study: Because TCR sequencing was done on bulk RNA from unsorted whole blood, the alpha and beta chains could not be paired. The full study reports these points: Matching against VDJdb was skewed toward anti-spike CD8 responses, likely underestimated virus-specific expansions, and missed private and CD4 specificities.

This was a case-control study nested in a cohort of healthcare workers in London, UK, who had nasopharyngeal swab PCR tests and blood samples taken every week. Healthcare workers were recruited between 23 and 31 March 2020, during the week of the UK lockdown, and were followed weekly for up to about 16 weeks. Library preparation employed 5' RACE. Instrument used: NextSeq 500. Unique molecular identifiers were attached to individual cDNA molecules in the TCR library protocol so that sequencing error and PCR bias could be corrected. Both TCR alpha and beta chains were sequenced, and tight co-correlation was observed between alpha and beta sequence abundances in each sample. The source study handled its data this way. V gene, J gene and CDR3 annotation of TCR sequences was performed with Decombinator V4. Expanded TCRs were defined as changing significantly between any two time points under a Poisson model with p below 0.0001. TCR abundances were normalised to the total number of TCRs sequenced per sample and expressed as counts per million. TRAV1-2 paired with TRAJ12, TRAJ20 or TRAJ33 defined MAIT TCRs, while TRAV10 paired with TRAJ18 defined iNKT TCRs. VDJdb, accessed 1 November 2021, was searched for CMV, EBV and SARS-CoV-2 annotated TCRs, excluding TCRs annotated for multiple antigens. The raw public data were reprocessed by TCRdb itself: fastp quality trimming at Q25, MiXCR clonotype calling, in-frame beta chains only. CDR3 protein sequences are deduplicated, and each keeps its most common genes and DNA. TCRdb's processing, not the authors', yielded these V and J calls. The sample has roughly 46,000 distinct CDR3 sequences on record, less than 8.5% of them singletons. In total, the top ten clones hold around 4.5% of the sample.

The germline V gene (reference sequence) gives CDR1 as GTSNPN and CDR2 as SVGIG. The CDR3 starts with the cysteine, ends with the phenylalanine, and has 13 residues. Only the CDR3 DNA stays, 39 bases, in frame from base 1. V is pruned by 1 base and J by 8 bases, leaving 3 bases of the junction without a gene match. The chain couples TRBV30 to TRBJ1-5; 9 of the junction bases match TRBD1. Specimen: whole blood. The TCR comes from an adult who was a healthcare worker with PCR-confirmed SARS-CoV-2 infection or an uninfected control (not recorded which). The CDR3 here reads CAWSGGQGKPQHF. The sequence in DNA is TGTGCCTGGAGTGGAGGACAGGGGAAGCCCCAGCATTTT. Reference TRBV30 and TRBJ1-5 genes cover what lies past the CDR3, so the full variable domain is SQTIHQWPATLVQPVGSPLSLECTVEGTSNPNLYWYRQAAGRGLQLLFYSVGIGQISSEVPQNLSASRPQDRQFILSSKKLLLSDSGFYLCAWSGGQGKPQHFGDGTRLSIL.